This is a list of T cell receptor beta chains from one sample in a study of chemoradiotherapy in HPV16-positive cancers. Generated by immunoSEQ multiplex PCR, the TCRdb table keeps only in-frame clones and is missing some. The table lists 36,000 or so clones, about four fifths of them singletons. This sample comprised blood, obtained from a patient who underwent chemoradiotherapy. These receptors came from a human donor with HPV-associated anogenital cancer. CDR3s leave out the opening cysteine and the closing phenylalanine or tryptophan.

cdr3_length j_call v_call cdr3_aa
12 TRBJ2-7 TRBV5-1 ASSLAPSSYEQY
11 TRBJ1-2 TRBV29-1 SVALEPRGGYT
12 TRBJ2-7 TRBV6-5 ASRGLAGGYEQY
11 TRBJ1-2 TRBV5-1 ASSFAAGYGYT
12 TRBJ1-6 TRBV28 ASSEQNDNSPLH
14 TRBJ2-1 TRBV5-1 ASSVGMADYYNEQF
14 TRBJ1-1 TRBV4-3 ASSQGGGTRNTEAF
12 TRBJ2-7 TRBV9 ASSVDWGSYEQY
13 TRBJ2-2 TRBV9 ASSDRGGGTGELF
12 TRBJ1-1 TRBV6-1 ASRWERGPTEAF
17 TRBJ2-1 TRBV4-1 ASSQVGGGRGNFMYEQF
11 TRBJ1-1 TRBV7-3 ASSPGGGSEAF
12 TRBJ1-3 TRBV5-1 ASSLQSSGNTIY
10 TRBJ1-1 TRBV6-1 ASSEAYTEAF
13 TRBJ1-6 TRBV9 ASSSRAGGNSPLH
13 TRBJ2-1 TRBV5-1 ASSLQRGDYNEQF
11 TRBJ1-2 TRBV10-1 ASSYDSNYGYT
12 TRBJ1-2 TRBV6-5 ASSYSGQSYGYT
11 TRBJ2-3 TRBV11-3 ASSSESADTQY
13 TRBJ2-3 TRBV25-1 ASSAGTKSTDTQY
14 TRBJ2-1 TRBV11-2 ASSIRKRLAGGEQF
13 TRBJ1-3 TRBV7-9 ASSLKGATGNTIY
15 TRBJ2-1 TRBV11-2 ASSLDRGGRPYNEQF
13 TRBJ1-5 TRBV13 ASSLGLGYGQPQH
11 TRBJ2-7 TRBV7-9 ASSLGRSYEQY
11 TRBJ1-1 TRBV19 ASSTQMNTEAF
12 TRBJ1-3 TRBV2 ASSRPSSGNTIY
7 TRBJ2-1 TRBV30 AWGAGQF